These 21 T cell receptor beta chains share one sample of origin, sequenced in a study of blood T cell repertoires in COVID-19. Assay used: immunoSEQ multiplex PCR; TCRdb lists only in-frame clones, some missing. The data contain some 180,000 clones, more than 70% of them singletons. Sequencing was done on a sample of PBMCs or T cells enriched from blood (not recorded which). Source of these receptors: a man aged 35 to 55 who had recovered from COVID-19.

Only one count was recorded for this clone. This chain links TRBV7-8 with TRBJ1-6, with 7 positions matching TRBD1. Germline CDR1 is SGHVS and CDR2 is FQNEAQ. The V and J ends lost 5 bases and 6 bases, in that order; junction bases with no gene match: 10. CDR3 length: 16 amino acids. The CDR3: CASSLHPGQPNSPLHF. DNA of the CDR3: TGTGCCAGCAGCCTTCACCCGGGACAGCCTAATTCACCCCTCCACTTT.

This clone came up once. This sequence joins TRBV7-8 and TRBJ1-5, with D tentatively TRBD1 (6 bases). This CDR3 spans 16 amino acids. V dropped 2 bases and J dropped 0 bases, with 11 bases sitting between them. CDR1 is SGHVS, CDR2 FQNEAQ, per germline. In nucleotides, the CDR3 is TGTGCCAGCAGCTTAAGCGGACAGCTTAGCAATCAGCCCCAGCATTTT. It yields the protein CASSLSGQLSNQPQHF.

Only a few counts were recorded for this clone. This chain uses TRBV11-2 with TRBJ1-3; no firm D call. The CDR3 contains 17 residues. The ends were cut back, 3 bases at V and 0 bases at J, with 15 bases in the middle. Germline V gene data show CDR1 as SGHAT and CDR2 as FQNNGV. The CDR3 bases are TGTGCCAGCAGCTTTTTGGGGATTACTAGCTCTGGAAACACCATATATTTT. Amino acid sequence: CASSFLGITSSGNTIYF.

The gene calls are TRBV27 and TRBJ1-3; unclear D gene. This CDR3 contains 14 residues. Per the germline V gene, CDR1 is MNHEY and CDR2 is SMNVEV (reference sequence). The germline V and J ends were trimmed by 8 bases and 0 bases, with 11 bases remaining between them. The CDR3 DNA reads as TGTGCCAGCTCCCCAGGAACCTCTGGAAACACCATATATTTT. Protein sequence: CASSPGTSGNTIYF.

The rearrangement joins TRBV6-5 to TRBJ2-7; 7 bases match TRBD1. Germline-derived CDR1 and CDR2 are MNHEY and SVGAGI. V lost 6 bases and J lost 4; bases outside the gene matches: 12. This CDR3 contains 15 residues. The CDR3 sequence is CASRVIGQGEYEQYF. The CDR3 DNA follows: TGTGCCAGCAGAGTAATCGGCCAGGGGGAGTACGAGCAGTACTTC.

This clone was seen a few times. The chain has TRBV7-6 and TRBJ2-7; weak D call: TRBD1 (6 bases). Between the trimmed V and J ends, which lost 1 base and 2 bases, there was a span of 15 bases. Germline loops: CDR1 SGHVS, CDR2 FNYEAQ. The CDR3 sequence is 16 residues long. The chain's CDR3 is CASSLDIPGEPYEQYF. Written as DNA, the CDR3 is TGTGCCAGCAGCTTAGATATCCCAGGGGAACCCTACGAGCAGTACTTC.

This chain links TRBV6-5 with TRBJ1-1, with 12 bases fitting TRBD1. The CDR3 loop spans 15 amino acids. J gave up 5 bases and V 10 bases, and 11 bases lay outside the gene matches. Germline V CDR1 and CDR2: MNHEY, SVGAGI. The CDR3 nucleotides read TGTGCCACCCGGGACAGGGGGCTAAAGAGAACTGAAGCTTTCTTT. Protein product: CATRDRGLKRTEAFF.

The CDR3, as DNA: TGTGCCACCAGTGAGCCGGGACAGGGAACTTTCTTT. This gives the protein CATSEPGQGTFF. The V call is TRBV24-1, the J call TRBJ1-1; 9 bases line up with TRBD1. The CDR3 runs 12 residues. From germline, CDR1 is KGHDR and CDR2 SFDVKD. V gave up 4 bases and J gave up 12 bases; unmatched junction bases: 5.

This clone has a single count. The chain employs TRBV7-9 and TRBJ2-1; 11 nucleotides line up with TRBD2. The CDR3 is 16 residues long. The V gene end was trimmed by 5 bases and the J gene end by 5 bases; junction bases not matched to a gene: 8. The germline V gene encodes CDR1 SEHNR and CDR2 FQNEAQ (reference sequence). The CDR3 sequence: CASSTSGGRVNNEQFF. In nucleotides, the CDR3 is TGTGCCAGCAGCACTAGCGGGGGCCGCGTAAACAATGAGCAGTTCTTC.

The chain joins TRBV27 to TRBJ1-5; D remains unclear. The V end lost 4 bases, the J end lost 0 bases, and 4 bases lay between the germline ends. Germline values: CDR1 MNHEY, CDR2 SMNVEV (reference sequence). The CDR3 totals 13 residues. In nucleotides, the CDR3 is TGTGCCAGCAGTTCCTATAGCAATCAGCCCCAGCATTTT. Residues: CASSSYSNQPQHF.

V usage is TRBV10-1 and J usage is TRBJ2-1; tentative D call: TRBD1 (5 bases). The CDR3 has 13 amino acids. Per germline, CDR1 WNHNN and CDR2 SYGVQD (reference sequence). The V gene lost 6 bases and the J gene lost 4 bases, with 10 bases spanning the gap. The CDR3 here is CASSYYRYNEQFF. The DNA for the CDR3 is TGCGCCAGCAGCTATTACAGGTACAATGAGCAGTTCTTC.

A single count supports this clone. The V and J genes are TRBV2 and TRBJ2-2; a weak D match, TRBD1 (6 bases). Trimming left V 10 bases short and J 2 bases short, with 11 bases between. The CDR3 consists of 13 residues. Per germline, CDR1 SNHLY and CDR2 FYNNEI. The CDR3 DNA reads as TGTGCCACCGGGACAAGTAACACCGGGGAGCTGTTTTTT. This encodes CATGTSNTGELFF.

The rearrangement joins TRBV5-1 to TRBJ1-3, with D perhaps matching TRBD1 (5 bases). Trimming removed 2 bases from V and 8 bases from J, with 11 bases in between. Germline assignment: CDR1 SGHRS and CDR2 YFSETQ. This CDR3 is built from 13 residues. CDR3: CASSLGVGDTIYF. The CDR3 DNA follows: TGCGCCAGCAGCTTAGGGGTTGGGGACACCATATATTTT.

This chain joins TRBV15 and TRBJ2-1; 12 positions match TRBD2. The CDR3 consists of 16 residues. Trimming removed 0 bases from V and 8 bases from J; junction bases left unmatched: 5. Per the germline V gene, CDR1 is LNHNV and CDR2 is YYDKDF (reference sequence). The CDR3 sequence: CATSRELAGGGDEQFF. CDR3 sequence (DNA): TGTGCCACCAGCAGAGAACTAGCGGGAGGTGGCGATGAGCAGTTCTTC.

This clone showed up just a few times. In DNA, the CDR3 is TGTGCCTGGAGCCTTACGGGAAGGTCGAATGAAAAACTGTTTTTT. Its translation is CAWSLTGRSNEKLFF. The V and J genes are TRBV30 and TRBJ1-4; D ambiguous. The CDR3 contains 15 residues. Germline CDR1 is GTSNPN and CDR2 is SVGIG (reference sequence). Deletions cut 3 bases from V and 5 bases from J, with 16 bases between.

This clone has only one observation. The chain has TRBV18 and TRBJ2-2; D unclear. Trimming shortened V by 4 bases and J by 6 bases, and 12 bases separated the two germline ends. This CDR3 is 14 amino acids long. The V gene's germline CDR1 is KGHSH and CDR2 LQKENI. The CDR3 is CASSLLAESGELFF. The CDR3 DNA reads TGTGCCAGCTCACTTTTGGCGGAATCCGGGGAGCTGTTTTTT.

The genes are TRBV19 and TRBJ2-7; TRBD1 aligns across 7 bases. Germline CDR1 and CDR2: LNHDA and SQIVND (reference sequence). V shed 4 bases and J 2 bases; nucleotides not matched to a gene: 5. The CDR3 contains 14 residues. The chain's CDR3 is CASSTPGQTYEQYF. In DNA form, the CDR3 reads TGTGCCAGTAGTACCCCGGGACAGACCTACGAGCAGTACTTC.

The table lists this clone with a count of one. The rearrangement links TRBV27 to TRBJ1-5; no firm D call. The CDR3 covers 14 residues. CDR1 is MNHEY and CDR2 is SMNVEV in the germline V gene (reference sequence). The V gene lost 6 bases and the J gene lost 6 bases, with 15 bases spanning the gap. CDR3 sequence reads: CASSPAGSSQPQHF. The CDR3 DNA reads as TGTGCCAGCAGCCCGGCGGGGTCGAGTCAGCCCCAGCATTTT.

The chain couples TRBV2 to TRBJ1-5; weak D call: TRBD1 (5 bases). V was pared by 6 bases and J by 0 bases, with 21 bases between. There are 18 residues in the CDR3. In germline, CDR1 is SNHLY, CDR2 FYNNEI. The CDR3 spells CASRVTGSRLGSNQPQHF. The CDR3 region has the DNA TGTGCCAGCAGGGTTACAGGTTCGCGCTTGGGTAGCAATCAGCCCCAGCATTTT. Drawing the rest from reference TRBV2 and TRBJ1-5, the complete variable domain is EPEVTQTPSHQVTQMGQEVILRCVPISNHLYFYWYRQILGQKVEFLVSFYNNEISEKSEIFDDQFSVERPDGSNFTLKIRSTKLEDSAMYFCASRVTGSRLGSNQPQHFGDGTRLSIL.

This clone was seen a few times. The chain employs TRBV11-2 and TRBJ2-7; 7 bases fit TRBD1. The CDR3 has 15 residues. Germline loops: CDR1 SGHAT, CDR2 FQNNGV. V dropped 5 bases and J dropped 7; count of bases not matched to a gene: 14. The CDR3 region has the DNA TGTGCCAGCAGCCACGACGCCGCAGGGGGTAGAGAGCAGTACTTC. Its translation: CASSHDAAGGREQYF. Full variable domain (outside the CDR3, taken from reference TRBV11-2 and TRBJ2-7): EAGVAQSPRYKIIEKRQSVAFWCNPISGHATLYWYQQILGQGPKLLIQFQNNGVVDDSQLPKDRFSAERLKGVDSTLKIQPAKLEDSAVYLCASSHDAAGGREQYFGPGTRLTVT.

The V and J genes are TRBV6-5 and TRBJ2-1; TRBD1 matches 7 bases. J was trimmed by 13 bases and V by 6 bases; bases with no gene match: 12. Germline V gene sequence: CDR1 MNHEY, CDR2 SVGAGI. This CDR3 has 13 residues. Written as DNA, the CDR3 is TGTGCCAGCAGGTCGTATGGGACAGATTTTCAGTTCTTC. Its translation: CASRSYGTDFQFF.